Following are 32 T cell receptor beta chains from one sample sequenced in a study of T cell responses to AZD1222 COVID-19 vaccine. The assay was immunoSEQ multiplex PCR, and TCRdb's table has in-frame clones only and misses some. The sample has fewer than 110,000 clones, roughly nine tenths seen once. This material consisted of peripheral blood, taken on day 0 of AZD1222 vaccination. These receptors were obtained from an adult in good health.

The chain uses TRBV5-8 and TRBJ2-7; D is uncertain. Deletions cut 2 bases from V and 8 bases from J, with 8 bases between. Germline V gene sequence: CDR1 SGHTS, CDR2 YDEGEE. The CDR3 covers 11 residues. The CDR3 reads CASSLKVKQYF. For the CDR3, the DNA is TGTGCCAGCAGCTTAAAGGTGAAGCAGTACTTC. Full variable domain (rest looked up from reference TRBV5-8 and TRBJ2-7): EAGVTQSPTHLIKTRGQQATLRCSPISGHTSVYWYQQALGLGLQFLLWYDEGEERNRGNFPPRFSGRQFPNYSSELNVNALELEDSALYLCASSLKVKQYFGPGTRLTVT.

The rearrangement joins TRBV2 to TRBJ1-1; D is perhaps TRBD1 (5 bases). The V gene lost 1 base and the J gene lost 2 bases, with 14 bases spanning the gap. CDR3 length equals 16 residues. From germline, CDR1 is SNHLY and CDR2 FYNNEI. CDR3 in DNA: TGTGCCAGCAGTGAAGGGATTTCTGGGGGAAACACTGAAGCTTTCTTT. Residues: CASSEGISGGNTEAFF.

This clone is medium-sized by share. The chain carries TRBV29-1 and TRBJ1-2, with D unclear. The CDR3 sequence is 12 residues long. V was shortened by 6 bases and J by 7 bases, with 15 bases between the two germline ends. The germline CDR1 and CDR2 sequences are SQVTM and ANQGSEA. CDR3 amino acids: CSVGENLGGYTF. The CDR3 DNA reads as TGCAGCGTGGGAGAAAACTTGGGTGGCTACACCTTC.

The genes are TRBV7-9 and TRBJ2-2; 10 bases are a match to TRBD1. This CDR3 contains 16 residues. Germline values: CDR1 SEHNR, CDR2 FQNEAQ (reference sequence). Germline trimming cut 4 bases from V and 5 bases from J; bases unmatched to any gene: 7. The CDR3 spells CASSSRTGGRTGELFF. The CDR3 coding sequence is TGTGCCAGCAGCTCCCGGACAGGGGGGAGAACCGGGGAGCTGTTTTTT.

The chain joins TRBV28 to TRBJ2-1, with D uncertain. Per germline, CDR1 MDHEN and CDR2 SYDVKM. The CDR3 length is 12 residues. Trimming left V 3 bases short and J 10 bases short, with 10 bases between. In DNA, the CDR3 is TGTGCCAGCAGTTTGAGAATCCGAGAGCAGTTCTTC. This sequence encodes CASSLRIREQFF.

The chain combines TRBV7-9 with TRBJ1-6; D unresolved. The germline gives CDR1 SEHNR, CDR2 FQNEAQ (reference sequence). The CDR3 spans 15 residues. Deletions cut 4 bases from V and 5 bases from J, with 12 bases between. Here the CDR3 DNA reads TGTGCCAGCAGCTCAGTAGTCAGAGATAATTCACCCCTCCACTTT. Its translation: CASSSVVRDNSPLHF.

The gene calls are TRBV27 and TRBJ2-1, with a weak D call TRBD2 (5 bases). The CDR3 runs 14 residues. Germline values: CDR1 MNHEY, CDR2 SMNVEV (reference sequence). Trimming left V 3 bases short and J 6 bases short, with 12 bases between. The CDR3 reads CASSLLRSGNEQFF. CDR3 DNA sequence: TGTGCCAGCAGTTTGTTAAGGAGCGGCAATGAGCAGTTCTTC.

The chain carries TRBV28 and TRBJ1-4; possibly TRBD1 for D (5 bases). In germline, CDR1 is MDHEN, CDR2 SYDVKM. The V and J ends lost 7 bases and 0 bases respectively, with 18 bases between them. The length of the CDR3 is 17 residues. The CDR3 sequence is CASTLAGGTATNEKLFF. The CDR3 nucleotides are TGTGCCAGCACCCTTGCTGGAGGGACCGCAACTAATGAAAAACTGTTTTTT. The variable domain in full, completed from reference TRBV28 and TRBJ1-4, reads DVKVTQSSRYLVKRTGEKVFLECVQDMDHENMFWYRQDPGLGLRLIYFSYDVKMKEKGDIPEGYSVSREKKERFSLILESASTNQTSMYLCASTLAGGTATNEKLFFGSGTQLSVL.

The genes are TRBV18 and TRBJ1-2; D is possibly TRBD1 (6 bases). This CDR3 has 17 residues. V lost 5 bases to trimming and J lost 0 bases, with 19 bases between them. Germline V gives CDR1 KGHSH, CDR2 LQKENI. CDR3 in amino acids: CASSLNGQTQTNYGYTF. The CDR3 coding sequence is TGTGCCAGCTCATTAAATGGACAGACCCAAACTAACTATGGCTACACCTTC.

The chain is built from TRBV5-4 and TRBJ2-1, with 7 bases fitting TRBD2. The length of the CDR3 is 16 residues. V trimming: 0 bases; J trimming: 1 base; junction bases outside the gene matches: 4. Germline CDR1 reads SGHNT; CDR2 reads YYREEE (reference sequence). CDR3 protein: CASSLDGRMSYNEQFF. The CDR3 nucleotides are TGTGCCAGCAGCTTGGACGGGAGGATGTCCTACAATGAGCAGTTCTTC.

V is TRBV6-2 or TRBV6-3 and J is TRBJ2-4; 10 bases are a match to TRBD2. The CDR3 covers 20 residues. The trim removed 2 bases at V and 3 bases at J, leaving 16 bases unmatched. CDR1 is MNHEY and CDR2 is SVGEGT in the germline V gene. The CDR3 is CASSYLRGLAGDRDKNIQYF. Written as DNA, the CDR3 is TGTGCCAGCAGTTACCTTCGTGGGCTAGCGGGGGATCGTGACAAAAACATTCAGTACTTC.

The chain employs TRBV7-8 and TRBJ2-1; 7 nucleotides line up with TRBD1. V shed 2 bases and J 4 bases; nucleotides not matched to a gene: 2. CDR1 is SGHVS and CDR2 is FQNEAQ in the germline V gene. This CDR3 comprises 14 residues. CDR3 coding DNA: TGTGCCAGCAGCTTAAGGGACAGATACAATGAGCAGTTCTTC. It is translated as CASSLRDRYNEQFF. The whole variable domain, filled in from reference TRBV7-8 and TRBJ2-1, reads GAGVSQSPRYKVAKRGQDVALRCDPISGHVSLFWYQQALGQGPEFLTYFQNEAQLDKSGLPSDRFFAERPEGSVSTLKIQRTQQEDSAVYLCASSLRDRYNEQFFGPGTRLTVL.

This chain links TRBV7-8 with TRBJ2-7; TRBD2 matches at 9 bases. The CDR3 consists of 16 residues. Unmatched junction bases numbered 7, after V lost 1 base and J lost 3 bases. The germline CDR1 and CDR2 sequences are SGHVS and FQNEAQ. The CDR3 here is CASSLGRRGGIYEQYF. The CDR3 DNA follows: TGTGCCAGCAGCTTAGGCCGGCGGGGGGGTATCTACGAGCAGTACTTC.

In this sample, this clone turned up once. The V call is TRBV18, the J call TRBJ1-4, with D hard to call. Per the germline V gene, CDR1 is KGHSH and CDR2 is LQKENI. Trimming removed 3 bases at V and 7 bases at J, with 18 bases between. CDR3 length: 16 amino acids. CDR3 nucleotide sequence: TGTGCCAGCTCACCCGAAGCACCGGGGAGTGGTGAAAAACTGTTTTTT. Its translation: CASSPEAPGSGEKLFF.

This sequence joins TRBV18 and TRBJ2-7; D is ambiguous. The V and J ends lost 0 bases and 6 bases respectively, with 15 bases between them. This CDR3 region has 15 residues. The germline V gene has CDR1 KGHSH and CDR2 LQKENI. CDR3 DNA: TGTGCCAGCTCACCACCTAGTTCAAGTGGTCTCGAGCAGTACTTC. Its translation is CASSPPSSSGLEQYF.

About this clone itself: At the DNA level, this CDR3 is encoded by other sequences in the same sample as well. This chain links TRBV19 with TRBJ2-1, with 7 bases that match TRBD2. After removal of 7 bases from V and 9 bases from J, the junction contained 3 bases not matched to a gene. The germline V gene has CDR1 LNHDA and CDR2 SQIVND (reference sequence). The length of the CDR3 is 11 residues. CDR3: CASTRGVEQFF. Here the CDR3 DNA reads TGTGCCAGTACCCGGGGGGTTGAGCAGTTCTTC.

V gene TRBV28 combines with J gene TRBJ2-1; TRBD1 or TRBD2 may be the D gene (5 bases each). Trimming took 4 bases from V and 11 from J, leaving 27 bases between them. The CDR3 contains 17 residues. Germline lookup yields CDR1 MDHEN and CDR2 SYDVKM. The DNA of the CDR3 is TGTGCCAGCAGTTCGAATTTCCTAGGGACGCACCTCTTTCAGCAGTTCTTC. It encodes CASSSNFLGTHLFQQFF.

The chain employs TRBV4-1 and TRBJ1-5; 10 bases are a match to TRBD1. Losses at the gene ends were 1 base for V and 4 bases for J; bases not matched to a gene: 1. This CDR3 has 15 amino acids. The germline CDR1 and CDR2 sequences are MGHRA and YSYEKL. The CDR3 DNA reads TGCGCCAGCAGCCAAGGACAGGGGGCTAATCAGCCCCAGCATTTT. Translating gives CASSQGQGANQPQHF.

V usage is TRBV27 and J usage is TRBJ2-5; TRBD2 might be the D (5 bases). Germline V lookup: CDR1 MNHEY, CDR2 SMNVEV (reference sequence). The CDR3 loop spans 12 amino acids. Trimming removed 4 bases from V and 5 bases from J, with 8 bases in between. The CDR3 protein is CASSSGGETQYF. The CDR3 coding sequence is TGTGCCAGCAGTTCCGGAGGCGAGACCCAGTACTTC.

CDR3 nucleotide sequence: TGTGCCAGCAGCGATTACTTGGTGGAGACCCAGTACTTC. As protein: CASSDYLVETQYF. This chain joins TRBV5-4 and TRBJ2-5; D not resolved. The CDR3 runs to 13 residues. The germline gives CDR1 SGHNT, CDR2 YYREEE (reference sequence). V was pared by 4 bases and J by 5 bases, with 12 bases between.

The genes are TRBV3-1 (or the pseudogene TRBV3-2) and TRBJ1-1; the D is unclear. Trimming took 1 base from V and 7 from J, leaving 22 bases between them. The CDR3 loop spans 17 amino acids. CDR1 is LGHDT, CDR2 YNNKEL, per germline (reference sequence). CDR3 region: CASSQGWGYPYLGEAFF. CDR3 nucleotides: TGTGCCAGCAGCCAAGGTTGGGGATACCCTTACCTTGGTGAAGCTTTCTTT.

Written as DNA, the CDR3 is TGTGCCAGCAGTTATCAGGGGGCATCCTACGAGCAGTACTTC. This encodes CASSYQGASYEQYF. The gene calls are TRBV5-4 and TRBJ2-7, with TRBD1 matching over 8 bases. Germline V CDR1 and CDR2: SGHNT, YYREEE (reference sequence). This CDR3 region has 14 residues. The ends lost 5 bases at V and 1 base at J; junction bases unmatched: 5.

The CDR3 sequence: CASTPTSGGARGINEQFF. CDR3 DNA: TGTGCCAGCACTCCTACTAGCGGGGGGGCCAGAGGCATCAATGAGCAGTTCTTC. V and J are TRBV7-2 and TRBJ2-1; 13 positions match TRBD2. This CDR3 region has 18 residues. The ends lost 7 bases at V and 6 bases at J; junction bases unmatched: 15. Germline CDR1 reads SGHTA; CDR2 reads FQGNSA.

CDR3 DNA: TGTGCCTGGAGGTACAGGGGTGACACTGAAGCTTTCTTT. It is translated as CAWRYRGDTEAFF. The gene calls are TRBV30 and TRBJ1-1, with 7 bases aligning to TRBD1. The CDR3 extends over 13 amino acids. From germline, CDR1 is GTSNPN and CDR2 SVGIG (reference sequence). With 3 bases clipped from V and 3 bases from J, the junction kept 4 bases outside the gene matches.

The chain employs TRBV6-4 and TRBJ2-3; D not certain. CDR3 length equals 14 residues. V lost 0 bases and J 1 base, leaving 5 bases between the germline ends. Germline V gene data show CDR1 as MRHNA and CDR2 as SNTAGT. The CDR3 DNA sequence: TGTGCCAGCAGTGACTCCTTGGGCACAGATACGCAGTATTTT. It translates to CASSDSLGTDTQYF.

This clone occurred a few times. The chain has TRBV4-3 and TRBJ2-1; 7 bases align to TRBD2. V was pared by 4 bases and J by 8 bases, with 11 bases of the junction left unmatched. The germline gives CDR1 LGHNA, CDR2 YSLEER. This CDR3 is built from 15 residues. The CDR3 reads CASSPNPTSSYEQFF. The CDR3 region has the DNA TGCGCCAGCAGCCCGAACCCGACTAGCAGCTATGAGCAGTTCTTC.

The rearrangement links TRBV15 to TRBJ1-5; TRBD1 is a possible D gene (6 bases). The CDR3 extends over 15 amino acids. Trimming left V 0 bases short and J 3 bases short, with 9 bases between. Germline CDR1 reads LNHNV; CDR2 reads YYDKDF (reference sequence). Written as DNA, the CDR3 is TGTGCCACCAGCAGAGATGGACAGAACAATCAGCCCCAGCATTTT. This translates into CATSRDGQNNQPQHF.

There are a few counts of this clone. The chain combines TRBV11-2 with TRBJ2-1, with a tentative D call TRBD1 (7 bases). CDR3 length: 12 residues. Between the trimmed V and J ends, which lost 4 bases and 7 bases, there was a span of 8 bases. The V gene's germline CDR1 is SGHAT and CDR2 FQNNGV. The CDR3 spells CASSSGGNEQFF. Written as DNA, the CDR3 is TGTGCCAGCAGCTCAGGGGGGAATGAGCAGTTCTTC.

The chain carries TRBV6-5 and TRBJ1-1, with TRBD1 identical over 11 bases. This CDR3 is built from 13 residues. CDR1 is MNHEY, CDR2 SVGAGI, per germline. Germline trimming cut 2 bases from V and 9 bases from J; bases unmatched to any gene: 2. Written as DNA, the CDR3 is TGTGCCAGCAGTTACGGGACAGGGGGTCAAGCTTTCTTT. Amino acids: CASSYGTGGQAFF.

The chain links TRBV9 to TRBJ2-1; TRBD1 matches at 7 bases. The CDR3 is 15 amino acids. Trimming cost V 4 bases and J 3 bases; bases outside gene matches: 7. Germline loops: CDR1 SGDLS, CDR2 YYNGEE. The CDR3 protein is CASSPPGTDYNEQFF. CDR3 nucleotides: TGTGCCAGCAGCCCCCCCGGGACAGACTACAATGAGCAGTTCTTC.

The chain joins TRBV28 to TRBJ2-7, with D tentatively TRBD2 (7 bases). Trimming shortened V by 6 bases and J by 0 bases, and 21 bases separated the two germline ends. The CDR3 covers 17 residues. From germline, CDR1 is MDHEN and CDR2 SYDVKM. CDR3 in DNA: TGTGCCAGCAGCCAAGGGGGAGGGTTTCGCAACTCCTACGAGCAGTACTTC. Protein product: CASSQGGGFRNSYEQYF. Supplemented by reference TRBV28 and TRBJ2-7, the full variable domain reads DVKVTQSSRYLVKRTGEKVFLECVQDMDHENMFWYRQDPGLGLRLIYFSYDVKMKEKGDIPEGYSVSREKKERFSLILESASTNQTSMYLCASSQGGGFRNSYEQYFGPGTRLTVT.

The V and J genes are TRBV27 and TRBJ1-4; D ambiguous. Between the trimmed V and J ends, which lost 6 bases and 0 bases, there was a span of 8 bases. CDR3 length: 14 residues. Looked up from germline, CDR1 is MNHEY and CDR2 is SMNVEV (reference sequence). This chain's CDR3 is CASRGTATNEKLFF. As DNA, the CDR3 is TGTGCCAGCAGGGGAACGGCAACTAATGAAAAACTGTTTTTT.